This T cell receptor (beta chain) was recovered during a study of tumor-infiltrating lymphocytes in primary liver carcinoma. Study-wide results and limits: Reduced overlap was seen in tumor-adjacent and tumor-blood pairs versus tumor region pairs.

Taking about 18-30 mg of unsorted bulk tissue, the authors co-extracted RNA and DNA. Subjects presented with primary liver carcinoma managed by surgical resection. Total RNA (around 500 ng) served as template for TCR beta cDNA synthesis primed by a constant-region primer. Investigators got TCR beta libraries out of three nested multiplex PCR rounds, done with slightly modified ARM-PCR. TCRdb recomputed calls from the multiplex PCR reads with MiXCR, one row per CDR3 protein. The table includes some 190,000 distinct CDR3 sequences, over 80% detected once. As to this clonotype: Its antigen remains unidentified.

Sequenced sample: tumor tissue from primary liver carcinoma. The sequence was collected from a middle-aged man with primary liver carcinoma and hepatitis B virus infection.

The CDR3: CVTSIQSTDTQYF. CDR3 coding DNA: TGTGTCACCTCAATACAAAGCACAGATACGCAGTATTTT. The chain couples TRBV6-5 to TRBJ2-3, with D unresolved. The CDR3 is made up of 13 amino acids. Germline V gene sequence: CDR1 MNHEY, CDR2 SVGAGI.